The entry below describes one T cell receptor (beta chain). This clonotype was recorded a few times. The antigen it binds to is not known. Per-base qualities were not stored, and no clone one base away is much larger. From cysteine to phenylalanine, the CDR3 is 14 amino acids long. The only DNA kept is the CDR3, 42 bases in frame from the first base. V drops 6 bases and J drops 4 bases, leaving 18 bases in between. The CDR1 and CDR2 encoded by the germline V gene are SQVTM and ANQGSEA. This sample is drawn from a study of T cell repertoires in cytomegalovirus infection (dated by TCRdb to about 2019). Notes on the research overall: Donor HLA type was relevant to the analysis, as public TCR beta signatures indicated carriage of CMV infection together with the matching HLA type.

Here is what the overall study found, with its caveats: In both this cohort and an independent roughly 350-donor cohort, the cumulative frequency of public TCR beta family members distinguished carriers of CMV infection plus the relevant HLA type. The ex vivo response was dominated by HLA-C-restricted CMV-specific TCR beta clonotypes, and the single most frequent clonotype in two of eight donors was supplied by these HLA-C-restricted clonotypes.

Data came from an Illumina HiSeq 1500. TCRdb handled the public reads itself, with Q25 trimming in fastp and clone calling in MiXCR, and kept productive beta chains. A single entry per CDR3 protein holds the most common genes and DNA from its merged rows. Within this sample are about 140,000 distinct CDR3 sequences, with about 6.3% of them counted one time only. The ten largest account for over 15% of the sample. This receptor chain uses TRBV29-1 and TRBJ1-1; no confident D gene assignment can be made. The TCR was taken from a human donor in good health (CMV status not recorded). Some clones in this sample may be carry-over from other donors' samples. The material sequenced was PBMCs. The CDR3 sequence is CSVHREGGSTEAFF. Here is the DNA: TGCAGCGTCCACAGAGAGGGAGGGAGCACTGAAGCTTTCTTT.